This TCR beta chain derives from a study of T cells in Graves' hyperthyroidism and ophthalmopathy. Study-wide results and limits: Blood shared most expanded thyroid clonotypes above 0.001. Stable hyperthyroidism was separated from ophthalmopathy by a model based on 13 V-J features.

Patients were excluded because of uncontrolled infection, other autoimmune disease, pregnancy or lactation. Fresh peripheral blood, around 9.3 ml, was the source of the PBMCs. Amplification targeted TCR beta CDR3 regions from RNA transcripts. The TCR CDR3 first-round RT-PCR relied on the HTBI primer set. Via MiXCR, TCRdb re-called the multiplex PCR reads, giving one row per CDR3 protein. The sample consists of about 840,000 distinct CDR3 sequences, more than 30% of them appearing once. The germline V gene encodes CDR1 PRHDT and CDR2 FYEKMQ (reference sequence). CDR3 length: 16 amino acids. Losses at the gene ends were 0 bases for V and 4 bases for J; bases not matched to a gene: 5. This clonotype turned up a few times. Its matching antigen is unknown.

The chain is built from TRBV13 and TRBJ1-4; 7 nucleotides match TRBD1. The sample consisted of blood. This receptor was taken from a man aged 18 to 29 with Graves' hyperthyroidism. CDR3 nucleotides: TGTGCCAGCAGCTTAGGAGGGGACAGATATAATGAAAAACTGTTTTTT. The encoded protein is CASSLGGDRYNEKLFF.